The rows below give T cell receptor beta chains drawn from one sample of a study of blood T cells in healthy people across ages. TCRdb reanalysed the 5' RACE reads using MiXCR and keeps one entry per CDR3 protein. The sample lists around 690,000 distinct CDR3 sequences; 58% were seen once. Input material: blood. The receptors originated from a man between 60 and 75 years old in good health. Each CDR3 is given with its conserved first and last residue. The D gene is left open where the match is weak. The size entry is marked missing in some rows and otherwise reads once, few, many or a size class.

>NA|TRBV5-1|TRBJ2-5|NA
CASSLDVGPWETQYF
TGCGCCAGCAGCTTGGATGTCGGCCCGTGGGAGACCCAGTACTTC
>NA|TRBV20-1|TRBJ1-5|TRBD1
CSAGAGTGRNQPQHF
TGCAGTGCTGGCGCCGGGACAGGGAGGAATCAGCCCCAGCATTTT
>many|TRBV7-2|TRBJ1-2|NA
CASSSGLKSGGYTF
TGTGCCAGCAGCTCGGGACTCAAATCGGGTGGCTACACCTTC
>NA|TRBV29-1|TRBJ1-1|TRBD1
CSAKGDSPIAEAFF
TGTAGCGCAAAGGGGGACAGTCCGATTGCTGAAGCTTTCTTT
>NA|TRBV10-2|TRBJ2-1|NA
CASSDVPHSAYEQFF
TGCGCCAGCAGTGACGTACCTCACAGCGCCTACGAGCAGTTCTTC
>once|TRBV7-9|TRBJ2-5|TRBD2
CASSLDPLAGTPSSQYF
TGTGCCAGCAGCTTAGATCCACTAGCGGGTACCCCAAGTTCCCAGTACTTC
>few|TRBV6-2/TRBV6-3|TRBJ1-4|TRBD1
CASKQGAGEKLFF
TGTGCCAGCAAACAGGGGGCCGGGGAAAAACTGTTTTTT
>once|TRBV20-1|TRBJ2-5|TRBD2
CRTSGGGNEQYF
TGCAGGACTAGCGGGGGTGGTAATGAGCAGTACTTC
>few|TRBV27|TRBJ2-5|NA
CASSLAPGDSVETQYF
TGTGCCAGCAGTCTCGCTCCCGGGGACTCGGTGGAGACCCAGTACTTC
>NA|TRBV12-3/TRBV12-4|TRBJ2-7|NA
CASTPGRNSDYEQYF
TGTGCCAGCACCCCGGGGCGGAACAGCGACTACGAGCAGTACTTC
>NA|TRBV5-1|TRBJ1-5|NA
CASSLNPDQPQHF
TGCGCCAGCAGCTTGAATCCGGATCAGCCCCAGCATTTT
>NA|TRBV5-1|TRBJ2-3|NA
CASSLVGDRTDTQYF
TGCGCCAGCAGCTTGGTTGGCGACCGCACAGATACGCAGTATTTT
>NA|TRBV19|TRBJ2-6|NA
CASSIEGSGANVLTF
TGTGCCAGTAGTATTGAAGGGTCTGGGGCCAACGTCCTGACTTTC
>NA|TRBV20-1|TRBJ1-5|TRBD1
CSARAGQGVDQPQHF
TGCAGTGCTAGAGCTGGGCAGGGGGTGGATCAGCCCCAGCATTTT
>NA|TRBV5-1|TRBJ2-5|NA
CASSFGLATSSRETQYF
TGCGCCAGCAGCTTCGGGCTAGCGACAAGTTCCAGGGAGACCCAGTACTTC
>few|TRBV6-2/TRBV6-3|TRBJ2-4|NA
CASRDQQESKTIQYF
TGTGCCAGCAGGGACCAACAGGAATCAAAAACCATTCAGTACTTC
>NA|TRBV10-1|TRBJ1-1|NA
CASSRTASEAFF
TGCGCCAGCAGCCGGACTGCCTCTGAGGCTTTCTTT
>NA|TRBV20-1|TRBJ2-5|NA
CSAIDRQETQYF
TGCAGTGCTATAGACAGGCAAGAGACCCAGTACTTC
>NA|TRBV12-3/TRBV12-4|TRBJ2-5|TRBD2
CASSSGLVGTQEAQYF
TGTGCCAGCAGTTCCGGACTAGTTGGAACCCAAGAGGCCCAGTACTTC
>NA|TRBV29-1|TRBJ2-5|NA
CSAVGRIGETQYF
TGCAGCGCCGTCGGTAGAATTGGTGAGACCCAGTACTTC
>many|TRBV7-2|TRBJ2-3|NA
CASSLDSNTDTQYF
TGTGCCAGCAGCTTAGATTCCAACACAGATACGCAGTATTTT
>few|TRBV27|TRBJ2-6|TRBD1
CASSLAGQGTAGANVLTF
TGTGCCAGCAGTTTAGCCGGACAGGGTACCGCGGGGGCCAACGTCCTGACTTTC
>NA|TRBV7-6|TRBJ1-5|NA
CASSPRPGNQPQHF
TGTGCCAGCAGCCCGAGACCGGGTAATCAGCCCCAGCATTTT
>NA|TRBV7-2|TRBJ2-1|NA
CASSLGTWDEQFF
TGTGCCAGCAGCTTAGGTACCTGGGATGAGCAGTTCTTC
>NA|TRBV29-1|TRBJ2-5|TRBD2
CSAATSGGLEQYF
TGCAGCGCCGCTACTAGCGGGGGGCTTGAGCAGTACTTC
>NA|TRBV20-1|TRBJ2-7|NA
CSARDLGRPYEQYF
TGCAGTGCTAGAGATCTTGGCAGACCCTACGAGCAGTACTTC
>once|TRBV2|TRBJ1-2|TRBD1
CASSARGFNYGYTF
TGTGCCAGCAGTGCCAGGGGGTTCAACTATGGCTACACCTTC
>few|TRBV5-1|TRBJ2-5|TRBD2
CASSLGLAGVETQYF
TGCGCCAGCAGCTTGGGACTAGCGGGGGTCGAGACCCAGTACTTC